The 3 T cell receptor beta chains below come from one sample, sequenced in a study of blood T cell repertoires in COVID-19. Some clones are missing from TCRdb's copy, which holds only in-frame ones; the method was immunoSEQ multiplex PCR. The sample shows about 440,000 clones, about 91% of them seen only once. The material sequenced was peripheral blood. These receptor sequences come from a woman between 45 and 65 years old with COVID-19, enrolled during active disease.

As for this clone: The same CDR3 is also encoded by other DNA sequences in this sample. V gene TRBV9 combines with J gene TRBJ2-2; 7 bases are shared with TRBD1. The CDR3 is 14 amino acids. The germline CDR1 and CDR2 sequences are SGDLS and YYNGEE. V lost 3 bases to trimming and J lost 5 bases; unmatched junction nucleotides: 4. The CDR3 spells CASSARQGTGELFF. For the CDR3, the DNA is TGTGCCAGCAGCGCAAGACAGGGAACCGGGGAGCTGTTTTTT.

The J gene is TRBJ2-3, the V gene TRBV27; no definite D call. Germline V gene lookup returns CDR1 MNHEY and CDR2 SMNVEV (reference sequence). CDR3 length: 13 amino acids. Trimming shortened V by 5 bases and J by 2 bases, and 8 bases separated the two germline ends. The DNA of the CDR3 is TGTGCCAGCAGTCTCCTCCTCACAGATACGCAGTATTTT. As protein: CASSLLLTDTQYF.

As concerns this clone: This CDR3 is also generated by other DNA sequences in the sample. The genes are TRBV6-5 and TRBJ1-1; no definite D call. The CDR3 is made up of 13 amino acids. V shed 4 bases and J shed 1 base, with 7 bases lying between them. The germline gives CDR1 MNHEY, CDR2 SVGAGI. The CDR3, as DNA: TGTGCCAGCAGTTTTCTTTGGAACACTGAAGCTTTCTTT. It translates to CASSFLWNTEAFF.